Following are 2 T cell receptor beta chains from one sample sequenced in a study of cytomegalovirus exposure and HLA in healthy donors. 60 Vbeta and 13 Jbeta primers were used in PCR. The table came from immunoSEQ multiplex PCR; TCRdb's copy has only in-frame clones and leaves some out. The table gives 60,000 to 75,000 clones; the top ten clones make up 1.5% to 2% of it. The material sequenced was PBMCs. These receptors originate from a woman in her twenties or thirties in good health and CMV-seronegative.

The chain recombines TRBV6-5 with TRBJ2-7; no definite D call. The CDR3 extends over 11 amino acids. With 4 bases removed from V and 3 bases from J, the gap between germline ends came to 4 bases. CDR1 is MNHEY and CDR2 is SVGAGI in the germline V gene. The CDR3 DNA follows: TGTGCCAGCAGTTTCCACTACGAGCAGTACTTC. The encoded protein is CASSFHYEQYF.

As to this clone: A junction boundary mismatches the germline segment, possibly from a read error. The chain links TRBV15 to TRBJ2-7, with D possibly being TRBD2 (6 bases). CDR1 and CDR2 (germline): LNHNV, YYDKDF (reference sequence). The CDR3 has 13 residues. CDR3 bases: TGTGCCACCAGCAGAGATGGGACGGGGGTTGTAAGCTTC. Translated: CATSRDGTGVVSF.